The 22 T cell receptor beta chains below come from one sample, sequenced in a study of CD8 T cells in Susac syndrome (dated by TCRdb to between 2018 and 2020). The library came from the immunoSEQ multiplex PCR assay. RNA was extracted using the RNeasy kit, and about 0.45 to 1 microgram was reverse transcribed with random hexamers. Using fastp at Q25 and MiXCR, TCRdb reprocessed the public reads and kept productive beta chains. Each CDR3 protein appears once, grouped with its most common genes and DNA. This sample lists 95,000 to 150,000 distinct CDR3 sequences; around 94% were detected once. Clones ranked in the top ten supply less than 0.3% of the sample. The material sequenced was CD8+ T cells from PBMCs. The receptors stem from a human donor with Susac syndrome.

This chain joins TRBV7-9 and TRBJ2-7; D gene uncertain. The germline V gene encodes CDR1 SEHNR and CDR2 FQNEAQ (reference sequence). V lost 3 bases, J lost 4 bases, and 10 bases lay in between. The CDR3 covers 13 residues. The CDR3 DNA sequence: TGTGCCAGCAGCTTGTCAGCCTTTTACGAGCAGTACTTC. It encodes CASSLSAFYEQYF.

V and J are TRBV4-2 and TRBJ2-7; D is undetermined. Germline V gives CDR1 LGHNA, CDR2 YNFKEQ. The V end was cut by 1 base, the J end by 0 bases, with 10 bases between. The CDR3 contains 15 residues. CDR3 protein: CASSQVRDFSYEQYF. DNA for the CDR3: TGTGCCAGCAGCCAAGTGAGAGATTTCTCCTACGAGCAGTACTTC.

The rearrangement uses TRBV4-2 and TRBJ2-2; D possibly corresponds to TRBD2 (6 bases). CDR3 length equals 14 residues. The V gene lost 4 bases and the J gene lost 6 bases, with 12 bases spanning the gap. The germline gives CDR1 LGHNA, CDR2 YNFKEQ. This CDR3 is CASSPGLSPGELFF. CDR3 coding DNA: TGTGCCAGCAGCCCTGGACTATCCCCCGGGGAGCTGTTTTTT.

CDR3 amino acids: CASSEIAGGLYYEQYF. The CDR3 bases are TGTGCCAGCAGTGAAATAGCGGGGGGCCTATACTACGAGCAGTACTTC. The V and J genes are TRBV2 and TRBJ2-7; TRBD2 matches at 10 bases. The CDR3 covers 16 residues. After removal of 2 bases from V and 3 bases from J, the junction contained 7 bases not matched to a gene. Per the germline V gene, CDR1 is SNHLY and CDR2 is FYNNEI.

V is TRBV12-3 or TRBV12-4 and J is TRBJ1-5; D is perhaps TRBD1 (5 bases). The CDR3 sequence is 14 residues long. Trimming cost V 5 bases and J 2 bases, with 10 bases left between them. The DNA for the CDR3 is TGTGCCAGCAGTCCCGGGGACGGCAATCAGCCCCAGCATTTT. It specifies CASSPGDGNQPQHF.

The rearrangement uses TRBV19 and TRBJ1-1; 9 nucleotides match TRBD1. The V gene end was trimmed by 9 bases and the J gene end by 6 bases; junction bases not matched to a gene: 8. The CDR3 runs to 13 residues. CDR1 is LNHDA, CDR2 SQIVND, per germline (reference sequence). CDR3 sequence: CASTTGGSPEAFF. The CDR3 nucleotides are TGTGCCAGCACGACAGGGGGGAGTCCTGAAGCTTTCTTT.

The chain joins TRBV15 to TRBJ1-6; D remains unclear. In germline, CDR1 is LNHNV, CDR2 YYDKDF (reference sequence). V was pared by 1 base and J by 4 bases, with 11 bases between. CDR3 length: 16 amino acids. The CDR3 protein is CATSRGPEQYNSPLHF. The CDR3 nucleotides are TGTGCCACCAGCAGAGGCCCGGAACAGTATAATTCACCCCTCCACTTT.

CDR3 nucleotides: TGTGCCAGCAGCTTAGGTGACAAACGCGAGCAGTACTTC. Translated, it gives CASSLGDKREQYF. The chain combines TRBV7-9 with TRBJ2-7; the D is unclear. This CDR3 contains 13 residues. Germline CDR1 and CDR2: SEHNR and FQNEAQ (reference sequence). The germline V and J ends were trimmed by 1 base and 6 bases, with 10 bases remaining between them.

The chain carries TRBV20-1 and TRBJ2-7; D is possibly TRBD1 (5 bases). CDR1 and CDR2 from the germline V gene are DFQATT and SNEGSKA (reference sequence). Trimming removed 6 bases at V and 6 bases at J, with 15 bases between. CDR3 length: 12 amino acids. The CDR3 sequence is CSARWEGAEQYF. The CDR3 DNA sequence: TGCAGTGCCAGGTGGGAAGGGGCCGAGCAGTACTTC.

This clonotype was recorded only once. The V and J genes are TRBV15 and TRBJ1-2; the D is unclear. V lost 3 bases to trimming and J lost 6 bases, with 17 bases between them. The CDR3 covers 15 residues. Germline CDR1 reads LNHNV; CDR2 reads YYDKDF (reference sequence). CDR3: CATSSLVDGLDGYTF. DNA for the CDR3: TGTGCCACCAGCAGCCTCGTAGACGGATTAGATGGCTACACCTTC.

This chain joins TRBV29-1 and TRBJ2-7; D call uncertain. This CDR3 is built from 12 residues. V was cut by 4 bases and J by 5 bases, with 12 bases left in between. Germline V gene data show CDR1 as SQVTM and CDR2 as ANQGSEA. The CDR3 DNA reads as TGCAGCGTTGCTGACAAGTCCCACGAGCAGTACTTC. Its protein product is CSVADKSHEQYF.

The chain combines TRBV7-9 with TRBJ2-5; no definite D call. The CDR3 is 14 amino acids. The V gene's germline CDR1 is SEHNR and CDR2 FQNEAQ (reference sequence). With 8 bases removed from V and 2 bases from J, the gap between germline ends came to 15 bases. In nucleotides, the CDR3 is TGTGCCAGCGCGATGGGCGCCGTTCAAGAGACCCAGTACTTC. Its protein is CASAMGAVQETQYF.

This clonotype has a single count. This chain links TRBV29-1 with TRBJ2-5; D is possibly TRBD2 (6 bases). The germline CDR1 and CDR2 sequences are SQVTM and ANQGSEA. V lost 4 bases to trimming and J lost 7 bases, with 16 bases between them. CDR3 size: 13 residues. The CDR3 nucleotides are TGCAGCGTTGGATCCGGGGAGGACGGGACCCAGTACTTC. Protein sequence: CSVGSGEDGTQYF.

This chain connects TRBV29-1 to TRBJ1-2, with 10 bases fitting TRBD1. The CDR3 is made up of 17 amino acids. The V gene end was trimmed by 6 bases and the J gene end by 4 bases; junction bases not matched to a gene: 17. Per the germline V gene, CDR1 is SQVTM and CDR2 is ANQGSEA. The CDR3 spells CSVRGQGTSDMAYGYTF. The DNA for the CDR3 is TGCAGCGTGCGGGGACAGGGGACCTCCGATATGGCCTATGGCTACACCTTC.

The rearrangement links TRBV19 to TRBJ2-7, with 10 positions matching TRBD1. The CDR3 sequence is 14 residues long. Germline V lookup: CDR1 LNHDA, CDR2 SQIVND (reference sequence). With 4 bases clipped from V and 3 bases from J, the junction kept 3 bases outside the gene matches. CDR3 region: CASSTGTGDYEQYF. For the CDR3, the DNA is TGTGCCAGTAGTACCGGGACAGGGGACTACGAGCAGTACTTC.

This sequence joins TRBV5-4 and TRBJ2-1; D unresolved. The CDR3 extends over 12 amino acids. Trimming took 0 bases from V and 5 from J, leaving 3 bases between them. The germline CDR1 and CDR2 sequences are SGHNT and YYREEE (reference sequence). As DNA, the CDR3 is TGTGCCAGCAGCTTGGTTAACAATGAGCAGTTCTTC. It specifies CASSLVNNEQFF.

The CDR3 bases are TGCGCCAGCAGCCAAGAGGTGAACACTGAAGCTTTCTTT. Its translation: CASSQEVNTEAFF. The chain recombines TRBV4-1 with TRBJ1-1, with D unclear. Germline V lookup: CDR1 MGHRA, CDR2 YSYEKL. This CDR3 is built from 13 residues. The V and J ends lost 0 bases and 0 bases respectively, with 2 bases between them.

The chain uses TRBV10-1 and TRBJ2-3, with a weak D call TRBD2 (5 bases). Trimming took off 10 bases at V and 6 bases at J, with 17 bases between the two ends. Germline V CDR1 and CDR2: WNHNN, SYGVQD (reference sequence). This CDR3 has 13 amino acids. This chain's CDR3 is CATQDQREDTQYF. The DNA for the CDR3 is TGCGCCACGCAGGATCAAAGGGAGGATACGCAGTATTTT.

V gene TRBV19 combines with J gene TRBJ1-3; 9 nucleotides align to TRBD1. The CDR3 covers 15 residues. Per germline, CDR1 LNHDA and CDR2 SQIVND (reference sequence). With 8 bases clipped from V and 0 bases from J, the junction kept 5 bases outside the gene matches. The CDR3 sequence is CASSWDRDSGNTIYF. As DNA, the CDR3 is TGTGCCAGTTCATGGGACAGGGACTCTGGAAACACCATATATTTT.

The CDR3 sequence is CASSPKTDMNTEAFF. DNA for the CDR3: TGCGCCAGCAGTCCCAAGACAGACATGAACACTGAAGCTTTCTTT. The gene calls are TRBV23-1 and TRBJ1-1, with a weak D call TRBD1 (5 bases). TRBV23-1 is given ORF status, its function remaining uncertain. V lost 4 bases, J lost 0 bases, and 12 bases lay in between. The CDR3 runs 15 residues.

The CDR3 loop is CASTLTPGRSGANVLTF. CDR3 DNA: TGTGCCAGCACCTTAACCCCGGGTAGGTCTGGGGCCAACGTCCTGACTTTC. This chain joins TRBV12-3 or TRBV12-4 and TRBJ2-6; D is unresolved. The V end was cut by 7 bases, the J end by 1 base, with 17 bases between. The CDR3 loop spans 17 amino acids.

V usage is TRBV24-1 and J usage is TRBJ2-5; D is undetermined. The V and J ends lost 2 bases and 5 bases respectively, with 11 bases between them. The CDR3 spans 14 residues. Germline V lookup: CDR1 KGHDR, CDR2 SFDVKD. The chain's CDR3 is CATSDSSSWETQYF. In DNA, the CDR3 is TGTGCCACCAGTGATTCCAGCAGTTGGGAGACCCAGTACTTC.